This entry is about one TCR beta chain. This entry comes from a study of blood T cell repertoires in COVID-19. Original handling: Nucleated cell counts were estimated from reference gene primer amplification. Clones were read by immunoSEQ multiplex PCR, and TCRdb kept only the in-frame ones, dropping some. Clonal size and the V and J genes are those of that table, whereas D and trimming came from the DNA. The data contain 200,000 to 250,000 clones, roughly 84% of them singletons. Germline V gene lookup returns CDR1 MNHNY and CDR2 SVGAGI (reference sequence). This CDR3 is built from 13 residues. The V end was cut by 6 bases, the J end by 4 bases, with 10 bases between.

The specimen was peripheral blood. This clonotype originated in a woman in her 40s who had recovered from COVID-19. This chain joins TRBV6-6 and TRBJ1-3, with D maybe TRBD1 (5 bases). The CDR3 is CASRGTLGNTIYF. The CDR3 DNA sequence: TGTGCCAGCAGGGGGACTCTGGGAAACACCATATATTTT.